This TCR beta chain was observed in a study of cytomegalovirus exposure and HLA in healthy donors. Whole-study results and caveats: The classifier reportedly diagnosed cytomegalovirus status with high specificity and sensitivity. Among the CMV-associated chains, three were confirmed in vitro as specific for CMV antigens. One later analysis, an examination of the roughly 130 validation repertoires, found that first-cohort TCR clusters tended to co-occur in them.

Of note for this clone: Its antigen remains unidentified.

V lost 5 bases and J 6 bases, leaving 11 bases between the germline ends. CDR1 and CDR2 from the germline V gene are SGHAT and FQNNGV. The length of the CDR3 is 13 residues. Clones were read by immunoSEQ multiplex PCR, and TCRdb kept only the in-frame ones, dropping some. The table includes over 100,000 clones, 89% detected once. Donors came from a validation cohort of 95 to 150 subjects, distinct from the first 666-subject cohort. The clonotype originates from a woman aged 18 to 35 in good health and CMV-seronegative. This rearrangement joins TRBV11-2 to TRBJ2-1; no reliable D call. Sequences were obtained from PBMCs. CDR3 amino acids: CASSPPGLNEQFF. In nucleotides, the CDR3 is TGTGCCAGCAGCCCCCCAGGCCTCAATGAGCAGTTCTTC.